This record covers a single T cell receptor beta chain. Its matching antigen is unknown. Documented treatment: around 19 received Ad26.COV2.S at low or high dose, single or two shots; five or six received placebo; per-sample allocation not given. Each sample was drawn 63 days after the first injection (of vaccine or placebo). Ad26 vector vaccine expressed Wuhan-strain SARS-CoV-2 spike. The record originates from a study of Ad26.COV2.S vaccination and SARS-CoV-2 variants. On the study more broadly: A COV1001 Ad26.COV2.S trial-arm participant provided the sample. Study-wide findings and caveats: Participants given vaccine showed non-spike TCR breadth similar to that of placebo recipients.

Sequencing used immunoSEQ multiplex PCR; TCRdb keeps in-frame clones, though not all of them. This table holds approximately 300,000 clones, roughly 80% found once. The source of this sequence is a person between 18 and 65 years old who received the Ad26.COV2.S COVID-19 vaccine or a placebo. The sample was peripheral blood, taken in a trial of Ad26.COV2.S vaccine versus placebo.

CDR3 sequence: CASSQTGGYTGELFF. The CDR3 nucleotides read TGCGCCAGCAGCCAAACAGGGGGTTACACCGGGGAGCTGTTTTTT. This chain uses TRBV4-1 with TRBJ2-2; 8 bases fit TRBD1. Germline V gene lookup returns CDR1 MGHRA and CDR2 YSYEKL. The trim removed 2 bases at V and 3 bases at J, leaving 2 bases unmatched. CDR3 length: 15 amino acids.